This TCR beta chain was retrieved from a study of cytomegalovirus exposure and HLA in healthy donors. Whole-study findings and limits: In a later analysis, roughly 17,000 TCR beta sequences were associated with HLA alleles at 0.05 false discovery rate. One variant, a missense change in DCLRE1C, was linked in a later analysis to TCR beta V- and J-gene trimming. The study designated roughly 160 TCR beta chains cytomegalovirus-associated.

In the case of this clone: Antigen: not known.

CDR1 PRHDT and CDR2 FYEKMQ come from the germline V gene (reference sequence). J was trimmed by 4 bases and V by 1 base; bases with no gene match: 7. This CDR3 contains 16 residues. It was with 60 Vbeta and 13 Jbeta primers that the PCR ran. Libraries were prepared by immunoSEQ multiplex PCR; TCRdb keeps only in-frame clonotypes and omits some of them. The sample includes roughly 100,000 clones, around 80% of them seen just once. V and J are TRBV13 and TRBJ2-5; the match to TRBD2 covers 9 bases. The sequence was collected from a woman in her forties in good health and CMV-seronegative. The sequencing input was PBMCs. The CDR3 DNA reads TGTGCCAGCAGCTTAGCAGCGGGAGGATCGGGAGAGACCCAGTACTTC. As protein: CASSLAAGGSGETQYF.